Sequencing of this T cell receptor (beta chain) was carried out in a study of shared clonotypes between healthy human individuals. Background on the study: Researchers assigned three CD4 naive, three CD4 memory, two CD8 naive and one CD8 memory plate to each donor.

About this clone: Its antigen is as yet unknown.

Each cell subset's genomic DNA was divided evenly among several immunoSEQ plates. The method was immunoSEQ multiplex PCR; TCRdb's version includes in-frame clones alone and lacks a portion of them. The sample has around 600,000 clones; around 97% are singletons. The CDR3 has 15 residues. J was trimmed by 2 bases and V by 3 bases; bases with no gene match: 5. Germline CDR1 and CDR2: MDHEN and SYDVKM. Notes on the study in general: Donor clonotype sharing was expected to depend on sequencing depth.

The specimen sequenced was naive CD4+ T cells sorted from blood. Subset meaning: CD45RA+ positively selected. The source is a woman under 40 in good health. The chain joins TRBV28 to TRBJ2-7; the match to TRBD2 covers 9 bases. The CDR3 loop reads CASSFGREGAYEQYF. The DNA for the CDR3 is TGTGCCAGCAGTTTCGGGCGGGAGGGAGCCTACGAGCAGTACTTC.